This entry is about one T cell receptor beta chain. Unique molecular identifiers tagged the TCRbeta library. TCRdb re-derived calls from the PCR reads in MiXCR, one entry per CDR3 protein. Here the sample spans fewer than 700,000 distinct CDR3 sequences, approximately 12% being singletons. The sample belongs to a study of T-cell reconstitution after alpha-beta-depleted transplantation in children. Germline CDR1 and CDR2: DFQATT and SNEGSKA (reference sequence). J lost 6 bases, V lost 5 bases, and 11 bases had no gene match. This CDR3 has 14 amino acids. The sequence was obtained from a male patient younger than 18 who had a stem cell transplant for acute myeloid leukemia, so the T cells may come from the graft donor. Sequencing was performed on PBMCs, mostly from graft donor cells, taken 360 days after TCRalphabeta/CD19-depleted stem cell transplant. The chain has TRBV20-1 and TRBJ2-3; 7 nucleotides agree with TRBD2. CDR3 region: CSAFGGGPGDTQYF. DNA for the CDR3: TGCAGTGCTTTTGGGGGGGGACCAGGGGATACGCAGTATTTT.